A selection of T cell receptor beta chains follows, all from one sample in a study of blood T cell repertoires in COVID-19. Sequencing used immunoSEQ multiplex PCR; TCRdb keeps in-frame clones, though not all of them. The sample includes approximately 150,000 clones, 80% to 90% of them seen just once. The specimen sequenced was peripheral blood. The receptors stem from a woman aged 50 to 60 with acute or convalescent COVID-19. CDR3s include the opening cysteine and the closing phenylalanine or tryptophan. The D gene is left open where the match is weak. Clone size is shown for a subset of rows, as once, few, many or a class of expanded clone.

d_gene	v_gene	len	j_gene	abundance	CDR3nt	CDR3aa
NA	TRBV7-9	14	TRBJ2-5	NA	TGTGCCAGCAGCTTGGGCGGGTACCAAGAGACCCAGTACTTC	CASSLGGYQETQYF
NA	TRBV7-8	13	TRBJ2-7	NA	TGTGCCAGCAGCTCCTTCTTATCCTACGAGCAGTACTTC	CASSSFLSYEQYF
NA	TRBV7-8	13	TRBJ2-7	NA	TGTGCCAGCAGCTTAGGGCCCCTCTACGAGCAGTACTTC	CASSLGPLYEQYF
TRBD1	TRBV6-1	14	TRBJ1-2	NA	TGTGCCAGCAGTGAATCTACAGGGGCCTATGGCTACACCTTC	CASSESTGAYGYTF
NA	TRBV12-3/TRBV12-4	13	TRBJ1-2	NA	TGTGCCAGCAGTCCAGGTGAGGGCTATGGCTACACCTTC	CASSPGEGYGYTF
TRBD1	TRBV15	15	TRBJ2-1	NA	TGTGCCACCAGCAGAGACAATTACAGGGGCAATGAGCAGTTCTTC	CATSRDNYRGNEQFF
NA	TRBV15	15	TRBJ1-1	NA	TGTGCCACCAGCAGGCCAGGGGTCGTGAACACTGAAGCTTTCTTT	CATSRPGVVNTEAFF
TRBD2	TRBV4-1	14	TRBJ2-3	NA	TGCGCCAGCAGCCAAGACGTAGCGGGAGATACGCAGTATTTT	CASSQDVAGDTQYF
TRBD1	TRBV2	13	TRBJ1-1	NA	TGTGCCAGTAGGACAGGTGGAAGCACTGAAGCTTTCTTT	CASRTGGSTEAFF
NA	TRBV7-9	15	TRBJ1-2	once	TGTGCCAGCAGCTTAGATTTACAGGCGCACTATGGCTACACCTTC	CASSLDLQAHYGYTF
TRBD1	TRBV5-1	16	TRBJ2-3	NA	TGCGCCAGCAGCTTGGCCGACAGGGCTAAGACAGATACGCAGTATTTT	CASSLADRAKTDTQYF
NA	TRBV24-1	13	TRBJ2-3	NA	TGTGCCACCAGCGGGTCTCTCACAGATACGCAGTATTTT	CATSGSLTDTQYF
NA	TRBV11-1	12	TRBJ1-2	NA	TGTGCCAGCAGCTTAAACCGGGACTCCTTATTCTTC	CASSLNRDSLFF
NA	TRBV19	15	TRBJ2-3	few	TGTGCCAGTAGCCCCGGGGTGAGGCATGCAGATACGCAGTATTTT	CASSPGVRHADTQYF
NA	TRBV14	12	TRBJ2-5	NA	TGTGCCGAATTAAGACTACCAGGGGCCCAGTACTTC	CAELRLPGAQYF
TRBD1	TRBV7-9	13	TRBJ1-2	NA	TGTGCCAGCAGCTTAGGGGACAGGGACGGCTACACCTTC	CASSLGDRDGYTF
NA	TRBV30	11	TRBJ1-1	NA	TGTGCCTGGAAGGACATCCGTGAAGCTTTCTTT	CAWKDIREAFF
TRBD2	TRBV6-5	15	TRBJ2-7	NA	TGTGCCAGCAGTTTCCCTAGCGGGAGCTCCTACGAGCAGTACTTC	CASSFPSGSSYEQYF
NA	TRBV27	15	TRBJ2-2	NA	TGTGCCAGCAATTATAGGGACACCCCCCCCGGGGAGCTGTTTTTT	CASNYRDTPPGELFF
NA	TRBV3-1/TRBV3-2	15	TRBJ2-5	NA	TGTGCCAGCAGCGCCGGGCCAAGGGGACAAGAGACCCAGTACTTC	CASSAGPRGQETQYF
TRBD1	TRBV2	18	TRBJ1-5	NA	TGTGCCAGCAGGGAGCCGGGACAGGGGGCCTTTTTAAATCAGCCCCAGCATTTT	CASREPGQGAFLNQPQHF
NA	TRBV5-1	15	TRBJ1-2	NA	TGCGCCAGCACCGGCCAGGGGTCTGCGTCCTATGGCTACACCTTC	CASTGQGSASYGYTF
NA	TRBV7-2	14	TRBJ2-7	NA	TGTGCCAGCAGCTTCCAAGCGGCCCCTACCGAGCAGTACTTC	CASSFQAAPTEQYF
TRBD2	TRBV30	14	TRBJ2-3	NA	TGTGCCTGGAGGACTAGCGGGGGTACAGATACGCAGTATTTT	CAWRTSGGTDTQYF
NA	TRBV5-1	14	TRBJ1-5	once	TGCGCCAGCAGCTTGGATTTCATGAGTCAGCCCCAGCATTTT	CASSLDFMSQPQHF
NA	TRBV7-3	14	TRBJ2-5	NA	TGTGCCAGCAGCGCCCGACCCGGGGGTGAGACCCAGTACTTC	CASSARPGGETQYF
NA	TRBV7-2	14	TRBJ2-2	NA	TGTGCCAGCAGCTATCCGGACACCACCGGGGAGCTGTTTTTT	CASSYPDTTGELFF
NA	TRBV2	12	TRBJ2-7	NA	TGTGCCAACTCCCGACTATATGGTGAGCAGTACTTC	CANSRLYGEQYF
NA	TRBV19	12	TRBJ2-7	once	TGTGCCGGCCGACAGTGGGGCTACGAGCAGTACTTC	CAGRQWGYEQYF
NA	TRBV5-1	15	TRBJ2-6	NA	TGCGCCAGCAGCTTGGTTCCAGCTGGGGCCAACGTCCTGACTTTC	CASSLVPAGANVLTF
TRBD1	TRBV5-4	15	TRBJ2-5	once	TGTGCCAGCAGCTTGGGCCAGGGGGTCCAAGAGACCCAGTACTTC	CASSLGQGVQETQYF
TRBD1	TRBV3-1/TRBV3-2	13	TRBJ1-1	few	TGTGCCAGCAGCCGGACCCAGGGGGCGCGGGCTTTCTTT	CASSRTQGARAFF
TRBD1	TRBV19	15	TRBJ1-5	NA	TGTGCCAGTAGTATGGACAGGGCCCTTAATCAGCCCCAGCATTTT	CASSMDRALNQPQHF
NA	TRBV3-1/TRBV3-2	17	TRBJ1-4	NA	TGTGCCAGCAGCCAGAAAGTGGGGGCCTCCTTCCATGAAAAACTGTTTTTT	CASSQKVGASFHEKLFF
NA	TRBV7-9	14	TRBJ2-3	many	TGTGCCAGCAGCTTAATGACTAGCACAGATACGCAGTATTTT	CASSLMTSTDTQYF
NA	TRBV24-1	12	TRBJ2-7	once	TGTGCCACCAGTGACAGAACCTACGAGCAGTACTTC	CATSDRTYEQYF
NA	TRBV10-1	14	TRBJ2-1	NA	TGCGCCAGTCCTAAAATGGGTTGTCGGGATGAGCAGTTCTTC	CASPKMGCRDEQFF
NA	TRBV6-5	13	TRBJ1-1	NA	TGTGCCAGCACTTTTGGACTCTACACTGAAGCTTTCTTT	CASTFGLYTEAFF
TRBD1	TRBV18	15	TRBJ2-7	NA	TGTGCCAGCTCACCGACGGGACAGAGCTCCTACGAGCAGTACTTC	CASSPTGQSSYEQYF
TRBD2	TRBV18	16	TRBJ2-3	once	TGTGCCAGCTCACCACGGGCTAGCGGGGGCACAGATACGCAGTATTTT	CASSPRASGGTDTQYF
TRBD2	TRBV5-8	17	TRBJ2-5	NA	TGTGCCAGCAGCTTCATAGCGGGGGGGCCTCACCAAGAGACCCAGTACTTC	CASSFIAGGPHQETQYF
NA	TRBV10-3	13	TRBJ1-5	NA	TGTGCCATCAGCCCGGGTCCCAATCAGCCCCAGCATTTT	CAISPGPNQPQHF
TRBD1	TRBV18	17	TRBJ2-6	NA	TGTGCCAGCTCACCAGGACAGGGAACCCCCGGGGCCAACGTCCTGACTTTC	CASSPGQGTPGANVLTF
NA	TRBV14	15	TRBJ1-4	NA	TGTGCCAGCAGCCAAGATGGGAGGAATAATGAAAAACTGTTTTTT	CASSQDGRNNEKLFF
NA	TRBV9	15	TRBJ1-1	NA	TGTGCCAGCAGCGAGGGAGGGGGTGTGCAGACTGAAGCTTTCTTT	CASSEGGGVQTEAFF
NA	TRBV3-1/TRBV3-2	14	TRBJ2-7	NA	TGTGCCAGCAGCCCATTGACAGAGTCCTACGAGCAGTACTTC	CASSPLTESYEQYF